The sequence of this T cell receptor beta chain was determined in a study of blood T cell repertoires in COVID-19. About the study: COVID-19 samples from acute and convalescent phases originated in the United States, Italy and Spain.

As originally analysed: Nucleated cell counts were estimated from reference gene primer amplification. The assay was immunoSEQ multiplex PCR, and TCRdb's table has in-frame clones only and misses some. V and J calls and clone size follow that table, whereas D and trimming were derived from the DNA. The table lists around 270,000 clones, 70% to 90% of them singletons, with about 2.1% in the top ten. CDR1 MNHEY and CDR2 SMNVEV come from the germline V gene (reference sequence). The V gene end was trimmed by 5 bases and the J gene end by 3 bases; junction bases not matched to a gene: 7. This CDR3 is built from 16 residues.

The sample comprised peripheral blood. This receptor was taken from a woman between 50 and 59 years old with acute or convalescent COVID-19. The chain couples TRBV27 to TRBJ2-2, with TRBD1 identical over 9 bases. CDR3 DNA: TGTGCCAGCAGTCCCGGGACAGGGTGGCACACCGGGGAGCTGTTTTTT. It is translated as CASSPGTGWHTGELFF.